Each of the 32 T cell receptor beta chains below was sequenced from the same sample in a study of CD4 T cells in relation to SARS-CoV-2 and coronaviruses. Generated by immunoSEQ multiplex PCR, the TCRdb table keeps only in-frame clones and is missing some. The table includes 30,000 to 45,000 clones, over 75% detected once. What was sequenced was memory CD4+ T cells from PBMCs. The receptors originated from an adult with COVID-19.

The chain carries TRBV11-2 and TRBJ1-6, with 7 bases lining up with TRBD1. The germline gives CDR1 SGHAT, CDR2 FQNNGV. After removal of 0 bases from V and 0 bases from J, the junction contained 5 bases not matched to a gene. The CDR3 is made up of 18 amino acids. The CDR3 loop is CASSLDFRGSSYNSPLHF. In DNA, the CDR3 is TGTGCCAGCAGCTTAGATTTCAGGGGGAGCTCCTATAATTCACCCCTCCACTTT.

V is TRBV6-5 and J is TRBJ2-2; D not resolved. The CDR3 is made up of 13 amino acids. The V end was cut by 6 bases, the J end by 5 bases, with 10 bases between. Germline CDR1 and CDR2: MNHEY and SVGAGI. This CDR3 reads CASRQTETGELFF. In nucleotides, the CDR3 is TGTGCCAGCAGACAGACCGAGACCGGGGAGCTGTTTTTT.

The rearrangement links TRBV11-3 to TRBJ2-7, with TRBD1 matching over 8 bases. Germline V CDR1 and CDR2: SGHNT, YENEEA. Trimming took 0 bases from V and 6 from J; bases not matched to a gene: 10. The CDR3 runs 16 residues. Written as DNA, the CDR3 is TGTGCCAGCAGCTTAGAATGTAGGACAGGGAGATGCGAGCAGTACTTC. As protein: CASSLECRTGRCEQYF.

This CDR3 reads CASSLGRGRGTNEKLFF. The DNA for the CDR3 is TGCGCCAGCAGCTTGGGCAGGGGGCGCGGGACTAATGAAAAACTGTTTTTT. This sequence joins TRBV5-1 and TRBJ1-4; 8 bases map to TRBD1. The J segment lost 2 bases and the V segment lost 0 bases, leaving 6 bases of the junction unmatched. The germline gives CDR1 SGHRS, CDR2 YFSETQ. The CDR3 covers 17 residues.

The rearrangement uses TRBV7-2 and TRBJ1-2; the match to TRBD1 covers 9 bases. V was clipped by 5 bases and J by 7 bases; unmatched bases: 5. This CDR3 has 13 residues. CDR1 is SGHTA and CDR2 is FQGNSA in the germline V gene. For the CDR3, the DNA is TGTGCCAGCAGCCGGGACAGGGTTAGTGGCTACACCTTC. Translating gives CASSRDRVSGYTF.

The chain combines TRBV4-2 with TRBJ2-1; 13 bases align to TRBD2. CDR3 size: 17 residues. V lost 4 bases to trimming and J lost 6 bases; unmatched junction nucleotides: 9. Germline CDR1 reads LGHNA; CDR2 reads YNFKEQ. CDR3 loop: CASSPTTTSGGANEQFF. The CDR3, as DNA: TGTGCCAGCAGCCCCACAACCACTAGCGGGGGGGCCAATGAGCAGTTCTTC.

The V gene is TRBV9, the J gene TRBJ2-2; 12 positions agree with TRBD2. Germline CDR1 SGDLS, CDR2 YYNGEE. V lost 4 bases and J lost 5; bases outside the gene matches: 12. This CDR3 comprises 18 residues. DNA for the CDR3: TGTGCCAGCAGCCCCCTTCTAGCGGGGGGGGCCGGAACCGGGGAGCTGTTTTTT. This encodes CASSPLLAGGAGTGELFF.

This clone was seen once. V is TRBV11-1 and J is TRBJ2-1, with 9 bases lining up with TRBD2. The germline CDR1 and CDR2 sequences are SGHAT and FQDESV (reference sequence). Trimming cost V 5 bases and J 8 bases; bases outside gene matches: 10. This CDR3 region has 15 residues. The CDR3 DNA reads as TGTGCCAGCAGCCAATGGGGCGGGGGGGCCGATGAGCAGTTCTTC. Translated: CASSQWGGGADEQFF.

CDR3 sequence (DNA): TGTGCCAGCAGTTTAACCCCGGATGCAACTAATGAAAAACTGTTTTTT. It is translated as CASSLTPDATNEKLFF. The rearrangement joins TRBV27 to TRBJ1-4; no reliable D call. V lost 2 bases to trimming and J lost 0 bases, with 10 bases between them. Germline V CDR1 and CDR2: MNHEY, SMNVEV (reference sequence). CDR3 length equals 16 residues.

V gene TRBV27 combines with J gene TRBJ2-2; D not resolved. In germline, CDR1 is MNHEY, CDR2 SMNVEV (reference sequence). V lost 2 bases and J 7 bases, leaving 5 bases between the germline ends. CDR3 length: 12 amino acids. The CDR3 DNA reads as TGTGCCAGCAGTTTAGCCCGCGGGGAGCTGTTTTTT. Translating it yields CASSLARGELFF.

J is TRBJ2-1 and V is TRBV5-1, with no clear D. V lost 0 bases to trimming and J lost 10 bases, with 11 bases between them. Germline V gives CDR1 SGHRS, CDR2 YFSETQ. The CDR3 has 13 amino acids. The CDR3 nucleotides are TGCGCCAGCAGCTTGGGCGCGGTCTCCGAGCAGTTCTTC. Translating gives CASSLGAVSEQFF.

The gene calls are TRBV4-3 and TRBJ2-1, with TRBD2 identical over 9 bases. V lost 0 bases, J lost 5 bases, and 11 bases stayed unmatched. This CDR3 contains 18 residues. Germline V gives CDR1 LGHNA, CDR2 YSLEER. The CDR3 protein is CASSQEGKAGGLNNEQFF. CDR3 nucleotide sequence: TGCGCCAGCAGCCAAGAAGGGAAAGCGGGGGGACTAAACAATGAGCAGTTCTTC.

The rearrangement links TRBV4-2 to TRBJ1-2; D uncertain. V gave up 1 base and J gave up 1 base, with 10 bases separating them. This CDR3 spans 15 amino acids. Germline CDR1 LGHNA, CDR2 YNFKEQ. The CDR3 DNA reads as TGTGCCAGCAGCCAAGTTTCCCCGGGTAACTATGGCTACACCTTC. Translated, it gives CASSQVSPGNYGYTF.

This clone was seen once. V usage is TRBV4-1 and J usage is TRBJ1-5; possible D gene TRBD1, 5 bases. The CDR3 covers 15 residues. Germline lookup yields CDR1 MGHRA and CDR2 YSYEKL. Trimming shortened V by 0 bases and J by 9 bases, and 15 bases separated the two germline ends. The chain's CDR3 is CASSQDKGFIGPQHF. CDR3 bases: TGCGCCAGCAGCCAAGATAAGGGGTTCATCGGGCCCCAGCATTTT.

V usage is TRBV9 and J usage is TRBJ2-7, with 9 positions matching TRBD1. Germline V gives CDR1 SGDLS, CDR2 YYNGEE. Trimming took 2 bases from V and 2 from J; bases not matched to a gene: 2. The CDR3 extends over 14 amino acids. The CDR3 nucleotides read TGTGCCAGCAGCGTCGGGGACAGGGCCTACGAGCAGTACTTC. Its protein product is CASSVGDRAYEQYF.

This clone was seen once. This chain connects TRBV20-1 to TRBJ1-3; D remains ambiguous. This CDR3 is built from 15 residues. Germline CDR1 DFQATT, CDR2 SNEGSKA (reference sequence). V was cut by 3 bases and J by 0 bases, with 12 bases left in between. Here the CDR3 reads CSASTLQSSGNTIYF. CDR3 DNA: TGCAGTGCTAGTACCCTACAGAGCTCTGGAAACACCATATATTTT.

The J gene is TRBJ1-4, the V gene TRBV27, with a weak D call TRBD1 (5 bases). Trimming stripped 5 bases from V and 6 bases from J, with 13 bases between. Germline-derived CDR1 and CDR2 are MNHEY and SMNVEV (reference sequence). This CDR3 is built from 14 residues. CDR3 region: CASSPTGVHEKLFF. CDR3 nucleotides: TGTGCCAGCAGTCCCACAGGAGTCCATGAAAAACTGTTTTTT. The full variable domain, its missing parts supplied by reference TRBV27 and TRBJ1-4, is EAQVTQNPRYLITVTGKKLTVTCSQNMNHEYMSWYRQDPGLGLRQIYYSMNVEVTDKGDVPEGYKVSRKEKRNFPLILESPSPNQTSLYFCASSPTGVHEKLFFGSGTQLSVL.

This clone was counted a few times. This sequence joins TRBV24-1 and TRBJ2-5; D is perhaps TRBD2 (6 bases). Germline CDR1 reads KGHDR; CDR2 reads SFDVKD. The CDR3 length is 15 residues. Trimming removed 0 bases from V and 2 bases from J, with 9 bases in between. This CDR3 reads CATSDLNGGQETQYF. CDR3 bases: TGTGCCACCAGTGATTTGAACGGAGGGCAAGAGACCCAGTACTTC.

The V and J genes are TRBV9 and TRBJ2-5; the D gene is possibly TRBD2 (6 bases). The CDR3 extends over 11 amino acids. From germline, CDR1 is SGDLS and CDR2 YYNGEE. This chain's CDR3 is CAEEGIETQYF. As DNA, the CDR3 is TGTGCTGAGGAGGGGATTGAGACCCAGTACTTC.

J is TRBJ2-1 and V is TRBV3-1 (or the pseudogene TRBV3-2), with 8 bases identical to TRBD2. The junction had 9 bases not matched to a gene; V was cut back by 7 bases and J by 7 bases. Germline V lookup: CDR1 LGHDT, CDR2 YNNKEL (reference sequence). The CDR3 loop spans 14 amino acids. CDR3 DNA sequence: TGTGCCAGCAACCTTAGCGGGGACGGGAATGAGCAGTTCTTC. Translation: CASNLSGDGNEQFF.

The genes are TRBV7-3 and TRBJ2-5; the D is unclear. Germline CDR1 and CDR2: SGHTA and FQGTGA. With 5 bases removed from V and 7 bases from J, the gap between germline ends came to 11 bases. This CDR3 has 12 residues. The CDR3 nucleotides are TGTGCCAGCAGCCACCCCGGCGCGACCCAGTACTTC. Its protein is CASSHPGATQYF.

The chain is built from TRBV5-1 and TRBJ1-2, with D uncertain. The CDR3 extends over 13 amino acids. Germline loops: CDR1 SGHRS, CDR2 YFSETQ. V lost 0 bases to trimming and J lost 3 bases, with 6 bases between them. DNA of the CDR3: TGCGCCAGCAGCTTGGCGACGGACTATGGCTACACCTTC. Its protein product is CASSLATDYGYTF. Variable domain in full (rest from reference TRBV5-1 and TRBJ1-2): KAGVTQTPRYLIKTRGQQVTLSCSPISGHRSVSWYQQTPGQGLQFLFEYFSETQRNKGNFPGRFSGRQFSNSRSEMNVSTLELGDSALYLCASSLATDYGYTFGSGTRLTVV.

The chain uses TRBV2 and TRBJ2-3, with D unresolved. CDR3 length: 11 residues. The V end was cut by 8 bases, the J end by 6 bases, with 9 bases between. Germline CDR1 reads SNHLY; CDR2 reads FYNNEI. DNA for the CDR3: TGTGCCAGCTCCCAATCCGATACGCAGTATTTT. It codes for CASSQSDTQYF.

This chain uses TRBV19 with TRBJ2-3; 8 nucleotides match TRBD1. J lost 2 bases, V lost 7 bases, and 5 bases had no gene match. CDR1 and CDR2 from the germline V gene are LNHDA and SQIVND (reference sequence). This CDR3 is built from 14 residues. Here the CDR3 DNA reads TGTGCCAGTACTCGGGACAGGTCCACAGATACGCAGTATTTT. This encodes CASTRDRSTDTQYF.

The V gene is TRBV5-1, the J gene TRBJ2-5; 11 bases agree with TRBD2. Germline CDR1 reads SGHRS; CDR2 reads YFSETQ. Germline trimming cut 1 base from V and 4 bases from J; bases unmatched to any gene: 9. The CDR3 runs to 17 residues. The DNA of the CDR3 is TGCGCCAGCAGCTTGTTGGTTAGCGGGGGGGCCGCAGAGACCCAGTACTTC. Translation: CASSLLVSGGAAETQYF.

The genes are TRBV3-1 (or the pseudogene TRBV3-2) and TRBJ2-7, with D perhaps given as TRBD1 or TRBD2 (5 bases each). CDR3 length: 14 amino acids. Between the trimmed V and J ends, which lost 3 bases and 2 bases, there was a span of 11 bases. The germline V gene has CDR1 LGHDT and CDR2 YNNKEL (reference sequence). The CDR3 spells CASSHRDVPYEQYF. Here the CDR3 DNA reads TGTGCCAGCAGCCACCGGGACGTTCCCTACGAGCAGTACTTC.

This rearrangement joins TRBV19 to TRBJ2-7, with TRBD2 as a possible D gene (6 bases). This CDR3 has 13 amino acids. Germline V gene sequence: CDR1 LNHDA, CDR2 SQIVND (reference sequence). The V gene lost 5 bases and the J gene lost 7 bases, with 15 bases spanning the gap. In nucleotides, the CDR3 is TGTGCCAGTAGTCGGATGGGGGGAGAGGAGCAGTACTTC. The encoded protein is CASSRMGGEEQYF. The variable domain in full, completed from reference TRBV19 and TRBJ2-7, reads DGGITQSPKYLFRKEGQNVTLSCEQNLNHDAMYWYRQDPGQGLRLIYYSQIVNDFQKGDIAEGYSVSREKKESFPLTVTSAQKNPTAFYLCASSRMGGEEQYFGPGTRLTVT.

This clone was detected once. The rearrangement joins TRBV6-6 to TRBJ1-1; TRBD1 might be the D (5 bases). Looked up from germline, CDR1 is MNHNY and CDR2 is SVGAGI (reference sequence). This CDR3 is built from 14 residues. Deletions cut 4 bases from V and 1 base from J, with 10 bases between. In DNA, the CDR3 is TGTGCCAGCAGTTCCCCGGGGGAGAACACTGAAGCTTTCTTT. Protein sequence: CASSSPGENTEAFF.

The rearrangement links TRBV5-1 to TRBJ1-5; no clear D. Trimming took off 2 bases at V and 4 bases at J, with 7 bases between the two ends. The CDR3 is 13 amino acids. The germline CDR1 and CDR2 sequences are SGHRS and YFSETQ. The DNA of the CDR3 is TGCGCCAGCAGCTTCGGGGAAAATCAGCCCCAGCATTTT. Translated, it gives CASSFGENQPQHF.

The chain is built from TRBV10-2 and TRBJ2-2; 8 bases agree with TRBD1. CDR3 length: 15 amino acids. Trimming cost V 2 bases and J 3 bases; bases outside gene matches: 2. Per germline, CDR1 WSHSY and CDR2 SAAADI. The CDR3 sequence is CASSEEDRDTGELFF. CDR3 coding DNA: TGCGCCAGCAGTGAGGAGGACAGGGACACCGGGGAGCTGTTTTTT.

The CDR3 bases are TGTGCCAGCGGTAGGGGACAGGGATATGAAAAACTGTTTTTT. It codes for CASGRGQGYEKLFF. The chain has TRBV6-5 and TRBJ1-4; TRBD1 aligns across 9 bases. This CDR3 is 14 amino acids long. The ends lost 8 bases at V and 6 bases at J; junction bases unmatched: 7. CDR1 and CDR2 from the germline V gene are MNHEY and SVGAGI.

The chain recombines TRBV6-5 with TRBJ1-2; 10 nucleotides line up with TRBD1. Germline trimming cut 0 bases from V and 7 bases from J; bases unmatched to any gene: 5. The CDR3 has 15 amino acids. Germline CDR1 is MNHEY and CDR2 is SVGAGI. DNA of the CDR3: TGTGCCAGCAGTTACTCAAGACAGGGGGCGGGTGGCTACACCTTC. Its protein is CASSYSRQGAGGYTF.